One sample yielded the 2 T cell receptor beta chains listed below, sequenced in a study of radiotherapy plus CTLA-4 blockade in lung cancer. Clones were sequenced by immunoSEQ multiplex PCR, and TCRdb holds only the in-frame ones, with some missing. The sample contains about 110,000 clones, 81% of which appear only once. The starting material was peripheral blood, obtained from a patient treated with radiotherapy plus ipilimumab. Source of these receptors: a human donor with non-small cell lung cancer that progressed on radiotherapy plus ipilimumab. Some clones in this sample may be carry-over from other donors' samples.

The chain uses TRBV9 and TRBJ2-3; no firm D call. The CDR3 totals 15 residues. Trimming pared 2 bases from V and 6 bases from J, leaving 16 bases between. Looked up from germline, CDR1 is SGDLS and CDR2 is YYNGEE. The CDR3 sequence is CASSVSSTRRDTQYF. CDR3 sequence (DNA): TGTGCCAGCAGCGTCTCCTCTACCCGCCGTGATACGCAGTATTTT. Full variable domain (rest looked up from reference TRBV9 and TRBJ2-3): DSGVTQTPKHLITATGQRVTLRCSPRSGDLSVYWYQQSLDQGLQFLIQYYNGEERAKGNILERFSAQQFPDLHSELNLSSLELGDSALYFCASSVSSTRRDTQYFGPGTRLTVL.

V and J are TRBV6-5 and TRBJ1-6; D is ambiguous. V was shortened by 6 bases and J by 7 bases, with 7 bases between the two germline ends. In germline, CDR1 is MNHEY, CDR2 SVGAGI. CDR3 size: 12 residues. The chain's CDR3 is CASRDGNSPLHF. CDR3 sequence (DNA): TGTGCCAGCAGGGACGGCAATTCACCCCTCCACTTT.